This is a list of T cell receptor beta chains from one sample in a study of T cells in Graves' hyperthyroidism and ophthalmopathy. A single record per CDR3 protein comes from TCRdb applying MiXCR to the multiplex PCR reads. The sample includes hundreds of thousands of distinct CDR3 sequences, approximately 15% of them seen just once. Sequenced: blood. The receptors derive from a woman younger than 30 with Graves' hyperthyroidism. Both conserved end residues are part of each CDR3. The order of the fields is clone size, V gene, D gene, J gene, CDR3 protein, CDR3 DNA. The D gene is left open where the match is weak. A row's size may be missing; if present it is once, few, many or a size class.

.,TRBV19,.,TRBJ2-7,CASSIVAAVPYEQYF,TGTGCCAGTAGTATAGTAGCGGCCGTACCCTACGAGCAGTACTTC
many,TRBV7-2,TRBD2,TRBJ2-5,CASSGGLAETQYF,TGTGCCAGCAGCGGGGGACTAGCGGAGACCCAGTACTTC
few,TRBV29-1,.,TRBJ2-1,CSAPRTSSYNEQFF,TGCAGCGCCCCTAGGACTTCCTCCTACAATGAGCAGTTCTTC
few,TRBV4-3,.,TRBJ1-2,CASSQVIHRTSSGYTF,TGCGCCAGCAGCCAAGTGATACACCGAACCTCTAGTGGCTACACCTTC
.,TRBV7-9,.,TRBJ2-1,CASSFAGSPGIEQFF,TGTGCCAGCAGCTTTGCTGGGAGTCCTGGGATTGAGCAGTTCTTC
few,TRBV15,.,TRBJ1-3,CATSRDLGSGNTIYF,TGTGCCACCAGCAGAGATTTGGGCTCTGGAAACACCATATATTTT
many,TRBV7-9,.,TRBJ2-1,CASSFREWEDEQFF,TGTGCCAGCAGCTTTAGGGAGTGGGAGGATGAGCAGTTCTTC
many,TRBV18,.,TRBJ2-1,CASSPRTEKQFF,TGTGCCAGCTCACCACGGACAGAGAAGCAGTTCTTC
many,TRBV28,TRBD1,TRBJ1-5,CASSSSQGARGQPQHF,TGTGCCAGCAGTTCATCACAGGGGGCGCGGGGTCAGCCCCAGCATTTT
many,TRBV6-2/TRBV6-3,.,TRBJ2-5,CANHRGGVETQYF,TGTGCCAACCACAGGGGAGGGGTCGAGACCCAGTACTTC
few,TRBV10-3,TRBD1,TRBJ1-2,CAISAGQGQGYTF,TGTGCCATCAGTGCGGGACAGGGGCAAGGCTACACCTTC
many,TRBV5-6,.,TRBJ1-4,CASSLRLGEKLFF,TGTGCCAGCAGCTTGCGTCTGGGCGAAAAACTGTTTTTT
many,TRBV24-1,.,TRBJ2-1,CATSRRVDNEQFF,TGTGCCACCAGTCGGAGGGTCGACAATGAGCAGTTCTTC
few,TRBV7-2,TRBD1,TRBJ1-6,CASSHGTGLNSPLHF,TGTGCCAGCAGTCATGGGACAGGGCTGAATTCACCCCTCCACTTT
many,TRBV7-2,TRBD2,TRBJ2-1,CASSLRAGGNNEQFF,TGTGCCAGCAGCTTGCGAGCGGGAGGGAACAATGAGCAGTTCTTC
many,TRBV7-8,.,TRBJ2-1,CASSPRGVVSSYNEQFF,TGTGCCAGCAGCCCCCGGGGAGTAGTGAGCTCCTACAATGAGCAGTTCTTC
.,TRBV7-9,.,TRBJ2-7,CASSLGVSGADYEQYF,TGTGCCAGCAGCTTAGGGGTTTCAGGGGCCGACTACGAGCAGTACTTC
.,TRBV27,.,TRBJ2-5,CASSSGAAGAKYF,TGTGCCAGCAGTTCCGGGGCGGCCGGGGCCAAGTACTTC
many,TRBV7-9,.,TRBJ2-4,CASRPQVLAKNIQYF,TGTGCCAGCAGGCCCCAGGTGCTAGCCAAAAACATTCAGTACTTC
.,TRBV12-3/TRBV12-4,.,TRBJ1-1,CASSLVDHQAFF,TGTGCCAGCAGTTTAGTCGACCATCAGGCTTTCTTT
.,TRBV4-3,.,TRBJ2-5,CAGSQNRVPETQYF,TGCGCCGGCAGCCAAAATAGGGTCCCCGAGACCCAGTACTTC
many,TRBV20-1,.,TRBJ1-1,CSAGIFGENTEAFF,TGCAGTGCAGGAATTTTTGGGGAAAACACTGAAGCTTTCTTT
many,TRBV27,.,TRBJ2-5,CASSWTLKPETQYF,TGTGCCAGCAGTTGGACCCTAAAGCCGGAGACCCAGTACTTC
many,TRBV11-1,TRBD1,TRBJ2-5,CASSSRQGTQETQYF,TGTGCCAGCAGCTCAAGACAGGGGACCCAAGAGACCCAGTACTTC
many,TRBV12-3/TRBV12-4,.,TRBJ1-5,CASRAGGGRNQPQHF,TGTGCCAGCAGGGCCGGTGGAGGCAGGAATCAGCCCCAGCATTTT
few,TRBV7-9,.,TRBJ2-1,CASSPPGGGGYNEQFF,TGTGCCAGCAGCCCCCCCGGAGGGGGAGGGTACAATGAGCAGTTCTTC
many,TRBV2,.,TRBJ2-1,CASNRRLRDEQFF,TGTGCCAGCAACCGAAGACTGAGGGATGAGCAGTTCTTC
.,TRBV24-1,.,TRBJ2-1,CATSESGGGEQFF,TGTGCCACCAGTGAGTCAGGGGGGGGTGAGCAGTTCTTC
few,TRBV20-1,.,TRBJ2-2,CSARPGGKNTGELFF,TGCAGTGCTAGACCTGGCGGGAAAAACACCGGGGAGCTGTTTTTT
few,TRBV5-6,.,TRBJ1-1,CASSLPNTEAFF,TGTGCCAGCAGCCTCCCGAACACTGAAGCTTTCTTT
.,TRBV7-2,.,TRBJ2-1,CASSFSGRAGTFNEQFF,TGTGCCAGCAGCTTTTCCGGGCGGGCGGGGACCTTCAATGAGCAGTTCTTC
few,TRBV27,.,TRBJ2-5,CASAPGHQETQYF,TGTGCCAGCGCACCGGGACATCAAGAGACCCAGTACTTC
many,TRBV11-2,.,TRBJ2-2,CASSPGHTNTGELFF,TGTGCCAGCAGCCCGGGACATACGAACACCGGGGAGCTGTTTTTT
few,TRBV7-9,TRBD2,TRBJ2-1,CASSLYGSGTYNEQFF,TGTGCCAGCAGCTTATATGGTAGCGGGACCTACAATGAGCAGTTCTTC
many,TRBV11-2,TRBD1,TRBJ2-7,CASSLPGTGNSYEQYF,TGTGCCAGCAGCTTACCCGGGACAGGGAACTCCTACGAGCAGTACTTC
many,TRBV6-1,TRBD1,TRBJ1-2,CASSDSPRAGQGERYGYTF,TGTGCCAGCAGTGATTCCCCCAGGGCGGGACAGGGGGAACGCTATGGCTACACCTTC
.,TRBV12-3/TRBV12-4,TRBD1,TRBJ1-5,CASSSTGGRPQHF,TGTGCCAGCAGCTCGACAGGGGGGAGGCCCCAGCATTTT
.,TRBV18,.,TRBJ1-1,CASSPFRGGGTEAFF,TGTGCCAGCTCACCTTTTAGGGGTGGGGGCACTGAAGCTTTCTTT
few,TRBV4-1,.,TRBJ1-2,CASSQEGASGYTF,TGCGCCAGCAGCCAAGAGGGGGCATCTGGCTACACCTTC
few,TRBV7-2,TRBD1,TRBJ1-2,CASSLTPGQGIYGYTF,TGTGCCAGCAGCTTAACACCGGGACAGGGTATCTATGGCTACACCTTC
many,TRBV5-6,.,TRBJ2-1,CASSLVLAKNEQFF,TGTGCCAGCAGCTTGGTTCTAGCGAAGAATGAGCAGTTCTTC
.,TRBV10-3,TRBD2,TRBJ2-7,CAIKSEERGAAYEQYF,TGTGCCATCAAGAGTGAAGAGCGGGGGGCCGCCTACGAGCAGTACTTC
few,TRBV24-1,.,TRBJ2-3,CATSDPGSSTDTQYF,TGTGCCACCAGTGACCCAGGCTCTAGCACAGATACGCAGTATTTT
few,TRBV6-2/TRBV6-3,TRBD2,TRBJ2-1,CASSDLSGSWYNEQFF,TGTGCCAGCAGTGACCTAAGCGGGAGTTGGTACAATGAGCAGTTCTTC
.,TRBV7-2,TRBD2,TRBJ2-1,CASSWRSGRGSYNEQFF,TGTGCCAGCAGCTGGCGGAGCGGGAGGGGCTCCTACAATGAGCAGTTCTTC
.,TRBV6-9,TRBD2,TRBJ2-5,CASSLSLTSGGAQETQYF,TGTGCCAGCAGTTTATCCCTTACTAGCGGGGGGGCTCAAGAGACCCAGTACTTC
few,TRBV7-7,TRBD1,TRBJ2-2,CASTIAGTANTGELFF,TGTGCCAGCACCATCGCCGGGACAGCGAACACCGGGGAGCTGTTTTTT
.,TRBV10-3,TRBD2,TRBJ2-1,CATGTSGGTYNGQFF,TGTGCCACCGGGACTAGCGGGGGGACGTACAATGGGCAGTTCTTC
.,TRBV6-1,.,TRBJ2-2,CASLFDSIPGELFF,TGTGCCAGCCTCTTCGACAGCATCCCCGGGGAGCTGTTTTTT
many,TRBV5-4,.,TRBJ1-6,CASSGDGVGPLHF,TGTGCCAGCAGCGGGGACGGCGTGGGACCCCTCCACTTT
many,TRBV20-1,TRBD2,TRBJ2-3,CSAPPGGRYTDTQYF,TGCAGTGCTCCGCCGGGCGGGAGGTACACAGATACGCAGTATTTT
.,TRBV7-8,.,TRBJ2-7,CASSNPGNRGSYEQYF,TGTGCCAGCAGCAACCCAGGGAATCGTGGATCCTACGAGCAGTACTTC
many,TRBV7-8,.,TRBJ1-5,CASSLTVGDQPQHF,TGTGCCAGCAGCTTAACCGTGGGGGATCAGCCCCAGCATTTT
many,TRBV20-1,TRBD1,TRBJ2-1,CSARTGGEQFF,TGCAGTGCTCGTACAGGGGGCGAGCAGTTCTTC